There are many counts of the clone carrying this T cell receptor beta chain. Relative to the germline gene, one junction end is altered; a read error may explain this. The data originate from a study of blood T cells in healthy people across ages. About the study: Capture by template switching was about one barcoded beta molecule per two T cells.

Primed by a sample-barcoded 5' primer and a J-beta primer mix, a second PCR proceeded for 7 to 11 cycles. TCRdb called the 5' RACE reads again in MiXCR, with one record for every CDR3 protein. Among 1.5 million or so distinct CDR3 sequences listed, approximately 38% were seen once. This CDR3 comprises 15 residues. Germline values: CDR1 KGHSH, CDR2 LQKENI. The sequenced sample was blood. The chain recombines TRBV18 with TRBJ2-5, with 13 bases identical to TRBD2. This receptor was obtained from a woman under 30 in good health. The CDR3 sequence is CASSPGLAGEETQYF. CDR3 DNA: TGCGCCAGCAGCCCAGGACTAGCGGGAGAAGAGACCCAGTACTTC.